The 16 T cell receptor beta chains given below trace back to one sample, sequenced in a study of cytomegalovirus exposure and HLA in healthy donors. In the PCR, 60 Vbeta and 13 Jbeta primers were used. Assay: immunoSEQ multiplex PCR; the TCRdb copy retains only in-frame clones and omits some. The profile covers about 160,000 clones, with over 70% appearing a single time and 2.5% to 3.5% taken by the ten largest. The sequenced sample consisted of PBMCs. The receptors shown here come from a woman aged 45-65 years in good health and CMV-seropositive.

This rearrangement joins TRBV6-5 to TRBJ2-2, with D possibly matching TRBD1 (5 bases). V shed 6 bases and J shed 6 bases, with 8 bases lying between them. The CDR3 consists of 12 residues. Germline CDR1 and CDR2: MNHEY and SVGAGI. CDR3 residues: CASRSTAGELFF. The CDR3, as DNA: TGTGCCAGCAGGTCGACAGCCGGGGAGCTGTTTTTT.

In nucleotides, the CDR3 is TGTGCCAGCGCGGAGTATAGCAATCAGCCCCAGCATTTT. This sequence encodes CASAEYSNQPQHF. V gene TRBV7-3 combines with J gene TRBJ1-5; D is uncertain. The V end was cut by 8 bases, the J end by 0 bases, with 8 bases between. The length of the CDR3 is 13 residues. Germline V gives CDR1 SGHTA, CDR2 FQGTGA.

CDR3 DNA: TGTGCCAGCAGTGCCAGTGAAGAGGGTACTAATGAAAAACTGTTTTTT. Translating it yields CASSASEEGTNEKLFF. The chain carries TRBV6-1 and TRBJ1-4; D call uncertain. The V end lost 4 bases, the J end lost 2 bases, and 14 bases lay between the germline ends. Germline CDR1 MNHNS, CDR2 SASEGT. The CDR3 totals 16 residues.

The genes are TRBV10-3 and TRBJ1-2; TRBD1 matches 7 bases. With V trimmed by 4 bases and J by 2 bases, 7 bases remained unmatched. This CDR3 comprises 15 residues. Germline V gene lookup returns CDR1 ENHRY and CDR2 SYGVKD. The CDR3 DNA follows: TGTGCCATCAGTGCGGGTTTACAGGGGAACTATGGCTACACCTTC. Amino acids: CAISAGLQGNYGYTF.

This clone was picked up one time. The rearrangement joins TRBV9 to TRBJ2-5; D ambiguous. Germline V gene sequence: CDR1 SGDLS, CDR2 YYNGEE. The CDR3 is 15 residues long. V lost 3 bases and J lost 0, with 12 bases in between. The CDR3 protein is CASSGAEWYQETQYF. The CDR3 region has the DNA TGTGCCAGCAGCGGAGCCGAATGGTACCAAGAGACCCAGTACTTC.

The CDR3 region has the DNA TGTGCCAGCAGCAAGATCTCTAGCGGGGTGCGGAGAGATACGCAGTATTTT. It is translated as CASSKISSGVRRDTQYF. The chain joins TRBV7-9 to TRBJ2-3, with 9 bases fitting TRBD2. The CDR3 runs to 17 residues. The trim removed 5 bases at V and 5 bases at J, leaving 14 bases unmatched. Germline V lookup: CDR1 SEHNR, CDR2 FQNEAQ (reference sequence). Together with reference TRBV7-9 and TRBJ2-3, the CDR3 gives the full variable domain: DTGVSQNPRHKITKRGQNVTFRCDPISEHNRLYWYRQTLGQGPEFLTYFQNEAQLEKSRLLSDRFSAERPKGSFSTLEIQRTEQGDSAMYLCASSKISSGVRRDTQYFGPGTRLTVL.

The chain links TRBV5-4 to TRBJ2-3; the match to TRBD2 covers 7 bases. Losses at the gene ends were 2 bases for V and 1 base for J; bases not matched to a gene: 1. CDR1 SGHNT and CDR2 YYREEE come from the germline V gene (reference sequence). The CDR3 has 14 amino acids. Here the CDR3 DNA reads TGTGCCAGCAGCTTAGCGGGGCGCACAGATACGCAGTATTTT. It specifies CASSLAGRTDTQYF.

The chain joins TRBV5-4 to TRBJ1-2; D is unclear. CDR1 SGHNT and CDR2 YYREEE come from the germline V gene (reference sequence). The V gene lost 3 bases and the J gene lost 2 bases, with 17 bases spanning the gap. CDR3 length: 16 amino acids. The CDR3 DNA sequence: TGTGCCAGCAGCTCGCCTTCTAAGCCGGAGAACTATGGCTACACCTTC. Encoded protein: CASSSPSKPENYGYTF.

In this sample, this clone turned up a few times. The V and J genes are TRBV5-4 and TRBJ1-1; perhaps TRBD1 as D (6 bases). Germline loops: CDR1 SGHNT, CDR2 YYREEE (reference sequence). The CDR3 loop spans 15 amino acids. V was cut by 0 bases and J by 5 bases, with 14 bases left in between. CDR3 in amino acids: CASSLALTGKTEAFF. The DNA for the CDR3 is TGTGCCAGCAGCTTGGCCTTAACAGGGAAAACTGAAGCTTTCTTT.

This clone has a single count. V gene TRBV5-1 combines with J gene TRBJ1-1; 9 bases fit TRBD1. V lost 2 bases to trimming and J lost 8 bases; unmatched junction nucleotides: 7. From germline, CDR1 is SGHRS and CDR2 YFSETQ. The CDR3 runs to 14 residues. The CDR3 loop is CASSFPGTGREAFF. The CDR3 DNA is TGCGCCAGCAGCTTCCCCGGGACAGGGAGGGAAGCTTTCTTT.

This clone has more than one count but fewer than ten. The chain links TRBV4-1 to TRBJ1-4; 10 nucleotides match TRBD1. CDR3 length: 15 amino acids. V lost 4 bases, J lost 7 bases, and 6 bases stayed unmatched. CDR1 is MGHRA, CDR2 YSYEKL, per germline. The CDR3, as DNA: TGCGCCAGCAGCCTCGGACAGGGGGTGATTGAAAAACTGTTTTTT. It codes for CASSLGQGVIEKLFF.

This clone was detected only once. The chain links TRBV30 to TRBJ1-5; unclear D gene. The V end was cut by 5 bases, the J end by 5 bases, with 13 bases between. This CDR3 has 13 amino acids. Per germline, CDR1 GTSNPN and CDR2 SVGIG (reference sequence). The CDR3 here is CAWGEDGDQPQHF. In DNA form, the CDR3 reads TGTGCCTGGGGGGAGGATGGCGATCAGCCCCAGCATTTT.

This sequence joins TRBV5-4 and TRBJ1-2, with 9 bases identical to TRBD1. Germline trimming cut 4 bases from V and 3 bases from J; bases unmatched to any gene: 4. Germline CDR1 is SGHNT and CDR2 is YYREEE (reference sequence). The CDR3 length is 14 residues. The CDR3 loop is CASSVDRGYYGYTF. The CDR3 DNA is TGTGCCAGCAGCGTCGACAGGGGGTACTATGGCTACACCTTC.

V is TRBV11-3 and J is TRBJ2-6; perhaps TRBD1 as D (5 bases). The CDR3 runs 15 residues. V lost 5 bases, J lost 0 bases, and 8 bases lay in between. Per germline, CDR1 SGHNT and CDR2 YENEEA. The CDR3, as DNA: TGTGCCAGCAGCCAAGGGGCCTCTGGGGCCAACGTCCTGACTTTC. Protein sequence: CASSQGASGANVLTF.

The chain couples TRBV30 to TRBJ2-7; 7 bases are a match to TRBD1. Looked up from germline, CDR1 is GTSNPN and CDR2 is SVGIG (reference sequence). With 6 bases clipped from V and 6 bases from J, the junction kept 17 bases outside the gene matches. CDR3 length: 15 amino acids. The CDR3 loop is CACKKQGTLSSEQYF. DNA of the CDR3: TGTGCCTGCAAAAAACAGGGGACCCTTTCAAGCGAGCAGTACTTC.

This clone was counted a single time. V is TRBV7-6 and J is TRBJ2-5; a possible D gene is TRBD2 (5 bases). The CDR3 totals 13 residues. CDR1 and CDR2 (germline): SGHVS, FNYEAQ. The V and J ends lost 8 bases and 0 bases respectively, with 10 bases between them. CDR3 nucleotide sequence: TGTGCCAGCGAGAGGGAGTACCAAGAGACCCAGTACTTC. This sequence encodes CASEREYQETQYF.